This T cell receptor beta chain was captured by sequencing in a study of human T cells and chemical hapten exposure. Each CDR3 protein gets one entry after TCRdb re-called the RACE reads with MiXCR. The table lists about 59,000 distinct CDR3 sequences, over 9% of them singletons. The CDR3 loop spans 14 amino acids. The trim removed 2 bases at V and 3 bases at J, leaving 1 base unmatched. Looked up from germline, CDR1 is MNHEY and CDR2 is SVGEGT. This sample's time point: pre-sensitization, week 0. Treatment of the sample: therapeutic diphenylcyclopropenone sensitization with weekly scalp DPC. A few counts support this clonotype.

The rearrangement joins TRBV6-2 or TRBV6-3 to TRBJ2-3; 8 bases line up with TRBD2. Material: whole blood, obtained in connection with sensitization to the hapten diphenylcyclopropenone (DPC). The receptor was isolated from a woman aged 40-49 years with alopecia areata. Some clones in this sample may be carry-over from other donors' samples. The CDR3 loop reads CASSYQRETDTQYF. The DNA of the CDR3 is TGTGCCAGCAGTTACCAGCGGGAGACAGATACGCAGTATTTT.